This T cell receptor (beta chain) was captured in a study of blood T cells in healthy people across ages. General study findings and limits: With unsorted PBMCs, a conclusive comparison of naive versus antigen-experienced cells was not possible.

Peripheral blood samples of approximately 10 milliliters were drawn from each donor. The amount of total RNA extracted per sample was at least 5.5 micrograms. Germline loops: CDR1 MNHNS, CDR2 SASEGT. The CDR3 runs 16 residues. Trimming removed 0 bases at V and 0 bases at J, with 12 bases between. Alongside a J-beta primer mix, a sample-barcoded 5' primer served in a second PCR lasting roughly 6 to 11 cycles. TCRdb re-called the 5' RACE reads with MiXCR, one entry per CDR3 protein. The sample includes roughly 1.6 million distinct CDR3 sequences, almost 35% of them seen just once. This clonotype appeared a few times. Its antigen remains unknown.

The sample consisted of blood. The TCR originated in a woman in her 30s in good health. This chain links TRBV6-1 with TRBJ2-7, with D hard to call. The DNA of the CDR3 is TGTGCCAGCAGTGAAGCAGCAACTGGTATCTCCTACGAGCAGTACTTC. Translating gives CASSEAATGISYEQYF.